This TCR beta chain was observed in a study of OX40 agonist ivuxolimab in advanced cancers. Across the whole study: Ivuxolimab, an antibody acting as an agonist of OX40 (CD134), was used to treat patients.

TCRdb keeps only in-frame clones here, not all; method: immunoSEQ multiplex PCR. The repertoire holds 60,000 or so clones, with approximately 85% as singletons. Remarks on this clone: The target antigen is unknown.

Study conclusions and caveats: On average, CD8+ T cells showed a greater number of expanded clones than CD4+.

The TCR comes from an adult with an advanced solid tumor such as melanoma, head and neck, liver or kidney cancer. The specimen was CD4+ or CD8+ T cells sorted from blood, collected in a trial of the OX40 agonist ivuxolimab.

The CDR3 region is CARKGLAIDTQYF. The CDR3, as DNA: TGTGCCAGAAAGGGACTAGCAATAGATACGCAGTATTTT. The genes are TRBV9 and TRBJ2-3; 9 bases line up with TRBD2. Germline trimming cut 8 bases from V and 5 bases from J; bases unmatched to any gene: 6. CDR3 size: 13 residues. Germline-derived CDR1 and CDR2 are SGDLS and YYNGEE.